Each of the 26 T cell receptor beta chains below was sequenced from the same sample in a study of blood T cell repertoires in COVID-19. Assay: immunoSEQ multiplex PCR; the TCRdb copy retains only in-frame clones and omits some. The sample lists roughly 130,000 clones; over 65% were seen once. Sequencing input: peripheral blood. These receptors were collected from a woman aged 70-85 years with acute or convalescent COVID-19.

The CDR3, as DNA: TGTGCCAGCAGCTTAGCCCTAAAGGGCTACACCTTC. As protein: CASSLALKGYTF. The genes are TRBV7-2 and TRBJ1-2; D is unclear. There are 12 residues in the CDR3. Germline V gene data show CDR1 as SGHTA and CDR2 as FQGNSA. Trimming removed 0 bases at V and 8 bases at J, with 7 bases between.

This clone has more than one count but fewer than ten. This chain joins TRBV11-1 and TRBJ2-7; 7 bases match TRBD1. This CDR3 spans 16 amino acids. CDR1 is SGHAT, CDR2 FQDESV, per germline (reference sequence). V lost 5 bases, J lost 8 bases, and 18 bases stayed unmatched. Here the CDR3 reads CASSPGGRDTTGKQYF. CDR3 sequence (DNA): TGTGCCAGCAGCCCTGGTGGCCGGGATACGACAGGGAAGCAGTACTTC.

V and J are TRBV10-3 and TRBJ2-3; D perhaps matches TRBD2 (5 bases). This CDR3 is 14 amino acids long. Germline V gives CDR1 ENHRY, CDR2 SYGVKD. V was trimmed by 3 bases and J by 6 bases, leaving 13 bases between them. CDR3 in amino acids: CAISDRSGGDTQYF. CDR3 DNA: TGTGCCATCAGTGATCGGTCAGGCGGGGATACGCAGTATTTT.

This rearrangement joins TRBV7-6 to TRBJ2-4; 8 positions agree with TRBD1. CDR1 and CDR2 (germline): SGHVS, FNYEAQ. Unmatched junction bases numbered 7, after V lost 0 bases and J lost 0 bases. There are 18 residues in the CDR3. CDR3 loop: CASSLAKGQGVAKNIQYF. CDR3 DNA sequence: TGTGCCAGCAGCTTAGCGAAAGGACAGGGCGTAGCCAAAAACATTCAGTACTTC.

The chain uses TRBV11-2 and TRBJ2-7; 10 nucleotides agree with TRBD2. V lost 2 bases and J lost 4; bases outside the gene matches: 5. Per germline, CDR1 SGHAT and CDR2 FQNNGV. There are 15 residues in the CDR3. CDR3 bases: TGTGCCAGCAGCTTAAGCACTAGCGGGACTTACGAGCAGTACTTC. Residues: CASSLSTSGTYEQYF.

CDR3 loop: CASSSTGGIQTEAFF. CDR3 DNA sequence: TGTGCCAGCAGCTCCACAGGGGGTATACAGACTGAAGCTTTCTTT. This chain uses TRBV7-2 with TRBJ1-1, with 8 bases aligning to TRBD1. Germline CDR1 and CDR2: SGHTA and FQGNSA. The junction had 9 bases not matched to a gene; V was cut back by 4 bases and J by 5 bases. This CDR3 comprises 15 residues.

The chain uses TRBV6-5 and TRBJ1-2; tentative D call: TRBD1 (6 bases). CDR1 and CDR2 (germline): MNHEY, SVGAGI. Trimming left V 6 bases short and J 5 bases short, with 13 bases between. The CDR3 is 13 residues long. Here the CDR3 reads CASRIQGRYGYTF. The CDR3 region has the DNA TGTGCCAGCAGAATACAGGGACGGTATGGCTACACCTTC.

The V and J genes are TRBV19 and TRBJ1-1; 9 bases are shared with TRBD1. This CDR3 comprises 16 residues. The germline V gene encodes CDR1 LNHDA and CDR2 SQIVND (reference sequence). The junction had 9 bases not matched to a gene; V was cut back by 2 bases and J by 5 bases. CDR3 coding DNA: TGTGCCAGTAGTATAAACCCCGGGACAGGGTTTACTGAAGCTTTCTTT. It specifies CASSINPGTGFTEAFF.

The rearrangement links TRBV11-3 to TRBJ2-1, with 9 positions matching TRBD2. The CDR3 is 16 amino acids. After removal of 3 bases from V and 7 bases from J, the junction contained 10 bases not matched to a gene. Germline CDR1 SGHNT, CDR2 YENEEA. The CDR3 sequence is CASSFYGRGGRNEQFF. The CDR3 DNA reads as TGTGCCAGCAGCTTCTATGGGCGGGGGGGCCGTAATGAGCAGTTCTTC.

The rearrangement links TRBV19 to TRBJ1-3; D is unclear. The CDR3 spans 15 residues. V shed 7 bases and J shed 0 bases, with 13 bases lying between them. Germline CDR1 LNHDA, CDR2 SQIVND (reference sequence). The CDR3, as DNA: TGTGCCAGTACCACTAGTGGGATCTCTGGAAACACCATATATTTT. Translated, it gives CASTTSGISGNTIYF.

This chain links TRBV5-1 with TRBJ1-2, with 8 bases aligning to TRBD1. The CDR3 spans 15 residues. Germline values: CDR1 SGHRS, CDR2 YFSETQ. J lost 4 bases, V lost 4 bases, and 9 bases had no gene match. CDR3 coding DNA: TGCGCCAGCAGCCTAGGACAGGGCGCGATCTATGGCTACACCTTC. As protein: CASSLGQGAIYGYTF.

The CDR3 DNA sequence: TGTGCCAGCAGTTTGGCAGGGGAGCAGTTCTTC. Translation: CASSLAGEQFF. The V gene is TRBV12-3 or TRBV12-4, the J gene TRBJ2-1, with a possible D match to TRBD1 (5 bases). Trimming stripped 3 bases from V and 10 bases from J, with 7 bases between. This CDR3 contains 11 residues.

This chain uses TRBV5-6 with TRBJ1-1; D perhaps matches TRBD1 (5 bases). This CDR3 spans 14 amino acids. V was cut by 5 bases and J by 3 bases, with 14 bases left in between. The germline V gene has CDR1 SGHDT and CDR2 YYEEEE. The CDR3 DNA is TGTGCCAGCAGGCGGGGGATGGGGGACACTGAAGCTTTCTTT. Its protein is CASRRGMGDTEAFF.

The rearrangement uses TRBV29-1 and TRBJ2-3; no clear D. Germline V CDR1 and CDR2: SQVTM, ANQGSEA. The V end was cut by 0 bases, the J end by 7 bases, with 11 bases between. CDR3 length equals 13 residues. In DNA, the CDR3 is TGCAGCGTTGAAGATCTGGCCTTAAATACGCAGTATTTT. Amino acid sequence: CSVEDLALNTQYF.

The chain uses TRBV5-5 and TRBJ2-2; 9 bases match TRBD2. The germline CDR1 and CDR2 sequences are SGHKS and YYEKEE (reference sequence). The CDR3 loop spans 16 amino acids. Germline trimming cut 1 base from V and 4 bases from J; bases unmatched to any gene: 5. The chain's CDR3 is CASSLRLAGVTGELFF. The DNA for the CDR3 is TGTGCCAGCAGCTTGAGGTTAGCGGGGGTCACCGGGGAGCTGTTTTTT.

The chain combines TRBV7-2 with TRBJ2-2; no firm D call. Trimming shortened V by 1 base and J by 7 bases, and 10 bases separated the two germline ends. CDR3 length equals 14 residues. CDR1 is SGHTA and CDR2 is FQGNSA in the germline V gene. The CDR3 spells CASSLVLTGGELFF. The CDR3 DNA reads TGTGCCAGCAGCTTAGTCCTAACCGGCGGGGAGCTGTTTTTT. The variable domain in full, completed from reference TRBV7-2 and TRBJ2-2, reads GAGVSQSPSNKVTEKGKDVELRCDPISGHTALYWYRQSLGQGLEFLIYFQGNSAPDKSGLPSDRFSAERTGGSVSTLTIQRTQQEDSAVYLCASSLVLTGGELFFGEGSRLTVL.

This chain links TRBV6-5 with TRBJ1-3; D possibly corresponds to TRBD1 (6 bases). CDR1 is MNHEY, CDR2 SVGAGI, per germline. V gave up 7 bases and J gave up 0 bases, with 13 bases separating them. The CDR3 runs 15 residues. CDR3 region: CASTRGRGSGNTIYF. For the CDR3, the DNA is TGTGCCAGCACTCGGGGCAGGGGCTCTGGAAACACCATATATTTT.

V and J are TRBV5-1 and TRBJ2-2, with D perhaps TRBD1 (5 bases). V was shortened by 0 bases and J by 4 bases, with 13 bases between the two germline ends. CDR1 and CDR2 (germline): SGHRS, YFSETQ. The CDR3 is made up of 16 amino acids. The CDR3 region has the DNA TGCGCCAGCAGCTTGGAGCTGCAGGGTAGCACCGGGGAGCTGTTTTTT. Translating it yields CASSLELQGSTGELFF.

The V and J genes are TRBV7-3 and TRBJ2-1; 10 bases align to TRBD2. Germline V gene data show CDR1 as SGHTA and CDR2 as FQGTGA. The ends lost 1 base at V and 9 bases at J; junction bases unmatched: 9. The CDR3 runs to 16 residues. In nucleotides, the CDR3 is TGTGCCAGCAGCTTAATTCCAAGCGGGGGGGCTGTTGAGCAGTTCTTC. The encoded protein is CASSLIPSGGAVEQFF. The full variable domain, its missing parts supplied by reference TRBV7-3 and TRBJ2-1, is GAGVSQTPSNKVTEKGKYVELRCDPISGHTALYWYRQSLGQGPEFLIYFQGTGAADDSGLPNDRFFAVRPEGSVSTLKIQRTERGDSAVYLCASSLIPSGGAVEQFFGPGTRLTVL.

CDR3 protein: CASSLEGVENIQYF. In nucleotides, the CDR3 is TGTGCCAGCAGCTTGGAAGGGGTGGAAAACATTCAGTACTTC. This chain joins TRBV5-4 and TRBJ2-4; D possibly corresponds to TRBD1 (5 bases). The CDR3 totals 14 residues. With 0 bases removed from V and 5 bases from J, the gap between germline ends came to 9 bases. CDR1 and CDR2 (germline): SGHNT, YYREEE (reference sequence). The full variable domain, with the rest looked up from reference TRBV5-4 and TRBJ2-4, is ETGVTQSPTHLIKTRGQQVTLRCSSQSGHNTVSWYQQALGQGPQFIFQYYREEENGRGNFPPRFSGLQFPNYSSELNVNALELDDSALYLCASSLEGVENIQYFGAGTRLSVL.

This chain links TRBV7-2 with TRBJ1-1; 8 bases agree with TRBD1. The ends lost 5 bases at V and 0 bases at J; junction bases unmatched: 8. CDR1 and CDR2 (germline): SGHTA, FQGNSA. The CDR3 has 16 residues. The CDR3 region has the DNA TGTGCCAGCAGCCCGGACAGGGTAGTCATGAACACTGAAGCTTTCTTT. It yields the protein CASSPDRVVMNTEAFF. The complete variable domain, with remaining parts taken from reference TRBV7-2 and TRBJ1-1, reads GAGVSQSPSNKVTEKGKDVELRCDPISGHTALYWYRQSLGQGLEFLIYFQGNSAPDKSGLPSDRFSAERTGGSVSTLTIQRTQQEDSAVYLCASSPDRVVMNTEAFFGQGTRLTVV.

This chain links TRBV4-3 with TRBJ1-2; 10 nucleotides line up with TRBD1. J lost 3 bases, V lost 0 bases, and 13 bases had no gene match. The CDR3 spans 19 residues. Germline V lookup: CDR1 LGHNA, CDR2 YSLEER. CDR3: CASSQDIVLGTGDDYGYTF. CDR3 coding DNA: TGCGCCAGCAGCCAAGATATCGTACTCGGGACAGGGGATGACTATGGCTACACCTTC.

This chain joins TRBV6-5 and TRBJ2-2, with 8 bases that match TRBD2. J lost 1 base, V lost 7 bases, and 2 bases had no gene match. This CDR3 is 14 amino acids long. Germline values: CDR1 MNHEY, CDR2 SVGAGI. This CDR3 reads CASTRGGNTGELFF. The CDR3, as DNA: TGTGCCAGCACCCGGGGGGGGAACACCGGGGAGCTGTTTTTT.

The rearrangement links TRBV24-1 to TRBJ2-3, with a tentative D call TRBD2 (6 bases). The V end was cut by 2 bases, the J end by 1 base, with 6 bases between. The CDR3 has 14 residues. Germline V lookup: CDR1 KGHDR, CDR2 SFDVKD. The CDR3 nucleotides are TGTGCCACCAGTGATTGGAGGGGCACAGATACGCAGTATTTT. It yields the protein CATSDWRGTDTQYF.

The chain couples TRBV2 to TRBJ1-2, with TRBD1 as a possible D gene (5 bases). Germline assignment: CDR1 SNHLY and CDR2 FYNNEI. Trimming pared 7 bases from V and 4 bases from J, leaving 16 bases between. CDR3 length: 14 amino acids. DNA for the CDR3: TGTGCCAGCACTGGAGTCAGGGAGGGCTATGGCTACACCTTC. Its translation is CASTGVREGYGYTF.

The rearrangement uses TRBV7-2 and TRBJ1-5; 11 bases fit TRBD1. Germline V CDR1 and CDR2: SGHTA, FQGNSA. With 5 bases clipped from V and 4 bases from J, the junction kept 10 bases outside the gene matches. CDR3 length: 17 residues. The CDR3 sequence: CASSPGTGGYGNQPQHF. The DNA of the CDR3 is TGTGCCAGCAGCCCCGGGACAGGGGGATACGGGAATCAGCCCCAGCATTTT.